This T cell receptor (beta chain) was identified in a study of vaccination effects on CD4 cells after COVID-19 (dated by TCRdb to between 2021 and 2024). Background for the entire study: Across the study, the median time from the second dose to post-vaccine sampling was 72 days (range 14 to 241). The full study included some 10 COVID-19 convalescent patients and several SARS-CoV-2-naive healthy vaccine recipients. SARS-CoV-2 spike-specific CD4+ TCR repertoires from before and after mRNA vaccination were compared in COVID-19 convalescent patients and in infection-naive vaccine recipients. Cultures from other donors in the study were sequenced with the Oncomine TCR Beta short-read assay on an Illumina iSeq 100. The paper as a whole reports these results and caveats: Limitations of the study were the small number of convalescent patients and the absence of early post-infection timepoints. Both infection-induced and vaccine-induced clones contracted markedly at late post-vaccination timepoints, which is consistent with waning T cell responses. Among healthy vaccine recipients, nearly all vaccine-induced clones were SARS-CoV-2 mono-reactive, and just 1 of 255 was cross-reactive with common cold coronaviruses.

The ViraFEST assay stimulated PBMC with viral peptide pools and then used TCR sequencing to identify antigen-specific CD4+ T cell clonotypes by expansion. After approximately eleven days of culture, CD4+ T cells were isolated with the EasySep CD4+ T cell isolation kit. Each participant got two doses of an mRNA SARS-CoV-2 vaccine, either BNT162b2 or mRNA-1273. Healthy vaccine recipients had no prior SARS-CoV-2 infection, confirmed by negative nucleocapsid antibodies before and after vaccination. Under 2.5 million PBMC per well were cultured with roughly 10 ug/ml peptides in IMDM containing around 4.6% human AB serum, about 9.7 IU/ml IL-2 and gentamicin. Half of the culture medium was replaced with fresh IL-2-containing medium on days 3 and 7. Each peptide stimulation condition was cultured in triplicate wells unless otherwise noted. Using Ficoll-Paque Plus gradient centrifugation, PBMC were separated from whole blood and then either used fresh or cryopreserved at -140C. The spike proteins of SARS-CoV-2 and of the common cold coronaviruses HCoV-NL63, HCoV-OC43 and HCoV-229E were spanned by overlapping peptide pools. The QIAamp micro DNA kit was used to extract genomic DNA from the cultured CD4+ T cells.

Taken from the germline V gene, the CDR1 and CDR2 loops are SGHRS and YFSETQ. V sheds 1 base and J sheds 5 bases, leaving 21 bases between their ends. The CDR3, cysteine through phenylalanine, is 18 amino acids long. Only the CDR3 DNA is retained, 54 bases long and in frame from the first base. Comments on this clone: Its antigen remains unidentified. No base-level quality is on record; no much larger clone is a single base apart.

Preparation of the library involved the immunoSEQ multiplex PCR assay. TCR beta CDR3 sequencing was performed on DNA from the cultured, isolated CD4+ T cells. Per the authors' processing: Non-productive TCR sequences were removed and reads were trimmed to the CDR3 region, keeping CDR3s of at least 7 amino acids. The MANAFEST web app was used to pick out antigen-specific clonotypes by comparing their expansion in peptide wells with that in reference cultures. To be called positive, a clone needed expansion at FDR<0.05 compared with the reference and with all other wells, an odds ratio greater than 5, and a frequency greater than 0.1% in two replicate wells. A clonotype was called cross-reactive if it was significantly expanded both in SARS-CoV-2 spike wells and in at least one common cold coronavirus spike condition. Levenshtein distance calculated with the stringdist R package was used to assess CDR3 similarity, and unrooted trees were constructed with ape in R 3.6.1. The clones in this table, taken by TCRdb from immuneACCESS, are in-frame only. Not every clone is retained; where verified, under half of the shortfall comes from an unresolved V gene, and the cause of the rest is unknown. V and J calls plus clone size are reproduced from that table; the DNA served to infer D and trimming. The sample table shows under 35,000 clones, and about 67% are seen once. The ten largest clonotypes hold roughly 9% of the sample.

Recombination linked TRBV5-1 to TRBJ2-2; the D gene is perhaps TRBD2, on 7 matching bases. The specimen was CD4+ T cells from PBMCs cultured with HCoV-NL63 spike peptides, collected after COVID-19 vaccination. This specimen's cell subset or site label, per the study, means: HCoV-NL63 spike overlapping peptide pool stimulation. This receptor was taken from a human donor who received a COVID-19 vaccine. The CDR3 corresponds to CASSLRGSSGIGTGELFF. At the DNA level, the sequence is TGCGCCAGCAGCTTGAGGGGGTCTAGCGGAATAGGGACCGGGGAGCTGTTTTTT.